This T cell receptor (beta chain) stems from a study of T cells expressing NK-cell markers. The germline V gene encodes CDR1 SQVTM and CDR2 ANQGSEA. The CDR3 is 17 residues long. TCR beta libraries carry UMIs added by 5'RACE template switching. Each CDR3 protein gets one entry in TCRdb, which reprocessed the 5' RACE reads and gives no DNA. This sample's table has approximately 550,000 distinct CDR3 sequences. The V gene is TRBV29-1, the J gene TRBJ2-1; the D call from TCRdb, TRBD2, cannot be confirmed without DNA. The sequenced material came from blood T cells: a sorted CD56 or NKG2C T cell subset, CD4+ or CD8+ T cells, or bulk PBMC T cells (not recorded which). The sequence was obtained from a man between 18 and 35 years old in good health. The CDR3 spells CSVEGYAGKSSYNEQFF.